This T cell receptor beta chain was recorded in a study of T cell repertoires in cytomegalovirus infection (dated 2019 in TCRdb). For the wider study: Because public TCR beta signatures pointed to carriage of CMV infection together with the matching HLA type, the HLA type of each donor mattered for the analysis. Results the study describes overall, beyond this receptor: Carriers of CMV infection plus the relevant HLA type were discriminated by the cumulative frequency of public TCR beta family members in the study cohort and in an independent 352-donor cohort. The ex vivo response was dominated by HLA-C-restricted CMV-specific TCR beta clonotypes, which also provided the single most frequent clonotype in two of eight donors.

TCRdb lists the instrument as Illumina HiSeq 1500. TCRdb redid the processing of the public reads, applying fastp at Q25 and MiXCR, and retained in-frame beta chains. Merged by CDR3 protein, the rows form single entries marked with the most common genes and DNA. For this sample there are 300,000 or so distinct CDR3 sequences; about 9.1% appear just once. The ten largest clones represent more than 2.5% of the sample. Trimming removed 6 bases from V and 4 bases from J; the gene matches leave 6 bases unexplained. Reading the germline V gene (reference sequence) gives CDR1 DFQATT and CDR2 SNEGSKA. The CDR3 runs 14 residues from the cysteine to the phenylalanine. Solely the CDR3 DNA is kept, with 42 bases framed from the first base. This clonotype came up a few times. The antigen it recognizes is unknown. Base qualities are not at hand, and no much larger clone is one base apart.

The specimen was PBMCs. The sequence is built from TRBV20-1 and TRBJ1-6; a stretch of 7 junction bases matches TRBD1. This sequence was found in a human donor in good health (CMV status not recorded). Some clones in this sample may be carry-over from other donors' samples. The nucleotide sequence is TGCAGTGCAGTGACAGGGTGGTATAATTCACCCCTCCACTTT. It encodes CSAVTGWYNSPLHF.